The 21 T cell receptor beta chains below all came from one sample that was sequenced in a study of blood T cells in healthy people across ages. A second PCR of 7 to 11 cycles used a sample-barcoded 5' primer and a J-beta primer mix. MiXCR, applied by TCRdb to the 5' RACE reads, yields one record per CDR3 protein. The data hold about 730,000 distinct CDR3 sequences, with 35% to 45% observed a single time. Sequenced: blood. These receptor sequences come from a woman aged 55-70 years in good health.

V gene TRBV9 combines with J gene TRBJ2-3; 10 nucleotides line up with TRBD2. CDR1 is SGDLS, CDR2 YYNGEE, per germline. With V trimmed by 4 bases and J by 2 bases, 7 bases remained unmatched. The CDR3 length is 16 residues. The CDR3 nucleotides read TGTGCCAGCAGCCCCCGACTAGCGGGTCTCACAGATACGCAGTATTTT. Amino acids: CASSPRLAGLTDTQYF. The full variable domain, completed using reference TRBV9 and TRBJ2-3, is DSGVTQTPKHLITATGQRVTLRCSPRSGDLSVYWYQQSLDQGLQFLIQYYNGEERAKGNILERFSAQQFPDLHSELNLSSLELGDSALYFCASSPRLAGLTDTQYFGPGTRLTVL.

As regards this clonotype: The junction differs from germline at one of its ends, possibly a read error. In DNA, the CDR3 is TGTGCCGGCAGCTTAACAGCGGGAGGGCCAGATACACAGTATTTT. Translated: CAGSLTAGGPDTQYF. V is TRBV7-6 and J is TRBJ2-3, with TRBD2 identical over 10 bases. Germline CDR1 reads SGHVS; CDR2 reads FNYEAQ. CDR3 length: 15 amino acids.

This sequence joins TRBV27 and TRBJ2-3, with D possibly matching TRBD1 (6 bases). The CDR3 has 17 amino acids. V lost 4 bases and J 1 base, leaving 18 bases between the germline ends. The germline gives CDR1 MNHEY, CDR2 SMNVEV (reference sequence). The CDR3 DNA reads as TGTGCCAGCAGTTCCATAAAACTGACAGGTCGCACAGATACGCAGTATTTT. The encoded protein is CASSSIKLTGRTDTQYF.

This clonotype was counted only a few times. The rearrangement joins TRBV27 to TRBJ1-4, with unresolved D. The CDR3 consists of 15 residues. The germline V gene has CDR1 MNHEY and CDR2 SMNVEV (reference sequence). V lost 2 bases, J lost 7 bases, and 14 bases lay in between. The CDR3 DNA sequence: TGTGCCAGCAGTTTAAGTCGCGGGCGCGGTGAAAAACTGTTTTTT. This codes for CASSLSRGRGEKLFF.

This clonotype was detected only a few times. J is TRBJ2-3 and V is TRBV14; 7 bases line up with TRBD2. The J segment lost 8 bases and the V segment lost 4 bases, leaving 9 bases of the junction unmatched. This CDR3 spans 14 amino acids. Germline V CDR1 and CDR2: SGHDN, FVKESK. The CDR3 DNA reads TGTGCCAGCAGCCGCCGCGGGGGAAGCGGTACGCAGTATTTT. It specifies CASSRRGGSGTQYF.

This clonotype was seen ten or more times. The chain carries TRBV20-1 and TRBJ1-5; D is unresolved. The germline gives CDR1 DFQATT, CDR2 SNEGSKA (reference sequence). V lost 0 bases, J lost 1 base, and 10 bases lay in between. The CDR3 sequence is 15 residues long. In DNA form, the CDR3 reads TGCAGTGCTAGAGATTCATTAGGGAGCAATCAGCCCCAGCATTTT. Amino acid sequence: CSARDSLGSNQPQHF.

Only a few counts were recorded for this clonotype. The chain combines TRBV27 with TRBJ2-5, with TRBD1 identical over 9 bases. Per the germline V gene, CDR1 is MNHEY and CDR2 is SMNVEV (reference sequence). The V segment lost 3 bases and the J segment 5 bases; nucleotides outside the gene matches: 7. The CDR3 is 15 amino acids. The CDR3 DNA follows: TGTGCCAGCAGTTTGGCCCCAACAGGGGGCGAGACCCAGTACTTC. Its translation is CASSLAPTGGETQYF.

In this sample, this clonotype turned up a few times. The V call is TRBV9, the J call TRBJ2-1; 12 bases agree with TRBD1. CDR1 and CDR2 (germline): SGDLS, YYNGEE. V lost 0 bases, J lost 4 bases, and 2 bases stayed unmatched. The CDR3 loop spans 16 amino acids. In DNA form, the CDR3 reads TGTGCCAGCAGCGTAGAGGGACAGGGGGCATACAATGAGCAGTTCTTC. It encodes CASSVEGQGAYNEQFF.

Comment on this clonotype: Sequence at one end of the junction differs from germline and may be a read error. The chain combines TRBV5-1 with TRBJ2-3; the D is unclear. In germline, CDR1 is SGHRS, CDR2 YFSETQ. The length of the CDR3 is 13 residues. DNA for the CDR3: TGCGTCAGCAGCTTGGAGTCCGGAGATACGCAGTATTTT. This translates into CVSSLESGDTQYF.

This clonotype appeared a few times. This CDR3 reads CASSHIAGAPNEQFF. CDR3 DNA sequence: TGCGCCAGCAGCCATATAGCGGGAGCCCCCAATGAGCAGTTCTTC. V gene TRBV4-3 combines with J gene TRBJ2-1; 9 nucleotides align to TRBD2. Per germline, CDR1 LGHNA and CDR2 YSLEER. This CDR3 contains 15 residues. J gave up 6 bases and V 3 bases, and 6 bases lay outside the gene matches.

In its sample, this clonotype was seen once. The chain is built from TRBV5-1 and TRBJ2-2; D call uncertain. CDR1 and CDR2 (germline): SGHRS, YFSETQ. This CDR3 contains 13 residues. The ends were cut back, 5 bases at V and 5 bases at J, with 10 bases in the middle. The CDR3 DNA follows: TGCGCCAGCAGAATCGAGCAGACCGGGGAGCTGTTTTTT. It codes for CASRIEQTGELFF.

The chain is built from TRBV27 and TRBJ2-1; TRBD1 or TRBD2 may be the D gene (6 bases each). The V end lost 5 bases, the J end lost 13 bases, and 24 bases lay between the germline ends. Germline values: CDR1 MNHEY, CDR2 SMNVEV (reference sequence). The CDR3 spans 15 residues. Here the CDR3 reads CASSPQRGVRETQFF. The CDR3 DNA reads TGTGCCAGCAGTCCCCAGAGGGGGGTACGGGAGACCCAGTTCTTC.

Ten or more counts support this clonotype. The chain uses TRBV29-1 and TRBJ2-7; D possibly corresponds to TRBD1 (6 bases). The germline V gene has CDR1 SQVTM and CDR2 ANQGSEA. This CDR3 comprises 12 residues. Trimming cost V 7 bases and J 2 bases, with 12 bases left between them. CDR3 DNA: TGCAGCGCTTCCGGGACACCCTACGAGCAGTACTTC. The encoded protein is CSASGTPYEQYF.

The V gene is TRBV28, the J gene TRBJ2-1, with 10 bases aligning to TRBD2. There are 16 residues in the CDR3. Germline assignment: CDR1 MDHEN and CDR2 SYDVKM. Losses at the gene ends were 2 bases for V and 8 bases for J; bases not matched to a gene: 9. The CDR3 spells CASSLMRSGRLDEQFF. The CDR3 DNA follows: TGTGCCAGCAGTTTAATGCGTAGCGGGAGGTTGGATGAGCAGTTCTTC.

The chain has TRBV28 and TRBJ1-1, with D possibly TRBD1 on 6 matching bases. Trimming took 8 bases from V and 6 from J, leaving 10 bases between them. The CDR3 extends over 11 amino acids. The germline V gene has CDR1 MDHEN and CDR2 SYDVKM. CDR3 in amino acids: CASGDNSEAFF. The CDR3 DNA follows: TGTGCCAGCGGGGACAACTCTGAAGCTTTCTTT.

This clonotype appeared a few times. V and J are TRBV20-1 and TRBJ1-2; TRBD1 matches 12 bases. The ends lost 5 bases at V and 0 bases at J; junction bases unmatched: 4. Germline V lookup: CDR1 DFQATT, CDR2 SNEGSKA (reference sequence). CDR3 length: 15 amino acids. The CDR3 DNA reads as TGCAGTGCTCCCGGGACAGGGGGCACTAACTATGGCTACACCTTC. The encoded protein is CSAPGTGGTNYGYTF.

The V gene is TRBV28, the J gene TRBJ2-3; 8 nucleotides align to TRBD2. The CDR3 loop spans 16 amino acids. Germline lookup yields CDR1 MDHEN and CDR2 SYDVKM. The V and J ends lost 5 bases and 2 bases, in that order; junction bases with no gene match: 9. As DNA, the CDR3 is TGTGCCAGCAGTCCTCCGGTTAGCGGGGACACAGATACGCAGTATTTT. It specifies CASSPPVSGDTDTQYF.

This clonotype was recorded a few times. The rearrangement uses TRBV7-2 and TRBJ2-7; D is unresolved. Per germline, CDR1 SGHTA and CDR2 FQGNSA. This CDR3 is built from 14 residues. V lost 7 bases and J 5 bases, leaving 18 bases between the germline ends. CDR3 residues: CASTSPGIQNEQYF. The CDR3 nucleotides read TGTGCCAGCACCTCCCCCGGTATTCAGAACGAGCAGTACTTC.

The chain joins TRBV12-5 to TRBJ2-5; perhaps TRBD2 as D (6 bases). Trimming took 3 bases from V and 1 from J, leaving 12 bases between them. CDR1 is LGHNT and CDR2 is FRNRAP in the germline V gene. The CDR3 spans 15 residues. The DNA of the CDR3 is TGTGCTAGTGGTTTAGGGGCGGGGAGCCAAGAGACCCAGTACTTC. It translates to CASGLGAGSQETQYF.

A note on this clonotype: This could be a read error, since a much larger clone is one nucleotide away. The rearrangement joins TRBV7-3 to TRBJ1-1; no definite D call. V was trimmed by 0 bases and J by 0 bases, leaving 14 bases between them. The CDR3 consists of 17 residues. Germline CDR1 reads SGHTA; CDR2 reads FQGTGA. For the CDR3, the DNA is TGTGCCAGCAGCTTAACGTTAGGAGGTCCCGTGAACACTGAAGCTTTCTTT. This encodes CASSLTLGGPVNTEAFF.

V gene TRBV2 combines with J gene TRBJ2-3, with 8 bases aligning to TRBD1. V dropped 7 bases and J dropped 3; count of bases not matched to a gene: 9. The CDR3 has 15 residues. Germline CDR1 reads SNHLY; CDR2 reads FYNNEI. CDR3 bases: TGTGCCAGCACCGAGCAGGGGGCCCGGACAGATACGCAGTATTTT. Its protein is CASTEQGARTDTQYF.